This T cell receptor beta chain appears in the sequencing data of a study of T cells in localized non-small cell lung cancer. Remarks on this clone: Its antigen is still unknown.

Some clones are missing from TCRdb's copy, which holds only in-frame ones; the method was immunoSEQ multiplex PCR. This repertoire shows 60,000 to 75,000 clones, around four fifths found once; its top ten account for approximately 13%. Germline V gives CDR1 LNHDA, CDR2 SQIVND (reference sequence). The CDR3 is made up of 18 amino acids. V trimming: 4 bases; J trimming: 1 base; junction bases outside the gene matches: 10. Study findings and constraints: Adjacent lung exhibited a median of approximately 59 among the 100 most abundant tumor clones. Sequencing was limited to one tumor region, leaving the possibility of heterogeneity open. Adjacent uninvolved lung had the highest clonality, suggesting focused antigen responses.

The sample consisted of peripheral blood, taken before any cancer treatment. The sequence came from an older female donor with stage I lung adenocarcinoma. The genes are TRBV19 and TRBJ2-2; TRBD1 matches 9 bases. The CDR3, as DNA: TGTGCCAGTAGTACCGTTTACAGGGGGCAAGAGAACACCGGGGAGCTGTTTTTT. Its protein product is CASSTVYRGQENTGELFF.